This TCR beta chain was captured by sequencing in a study of cytomegalovirus exposure and HLA in healthy donors. The CDR3 covers 15 residues. The V and J ends lost 5 bases and 1 base, in that order; junction bases with no gene match: 5. The germline V gene has CDR1 SGHRS and CDR2 YFSETQ. Study results and limitations: Reports indicate that TCR beta sequences accurately predicted the HLA-A and HLA-B alleles of most subjects.

PCR used 60 Vbeta primers and 13 Jbeta primers. Sequencing used immunoSEQ multiplex PCR; TCRdb keeps in-frame clones, though not all of them. The data contain under 200,000 clones, roughly 79% of them seen just once; the ten biggest clones take up about 3.4%. With respect to this clone: Its antigen is still unknown. The same CDR3 arises from other DNA sequences in this sample as well.

Specimen: PBMCs. The sequence derives from a woman aged 45-65 years in good health and CMV-seropositive. V usage is TRBV5-1 and J usage is TRBJ1-2, with 10 bases aligning to TRBD1. CDR3 residues: CASRLGQGDNYGYTF. Written as DNA, the CDR3 is TGCGCCAGCAGACTCGGACAGGGGGATAACTATGGCTACACCTTC.